Each of the 7 T cell receptor beta chains below was sequenced from the same sample in a study of vaccination effects on CD4 cells after COVID-19. No antigen is known for these receptors. Before sequencing, viral peptide pools were used by the ViraFEST assay to expand antigen-specific CD4+ T cells. Cells that had been cultured for approximately ten days were the source of isolated CD4+ T cells. Everyone in the study got two shots of either the BNT162b2 or mRNA-1273 vaccine. Method: immunoSEQ multiplex PCR; TCRdb's copy keeps in-frame clones and lacks some. The sample lists around 20,000 clones, around 77% occurring once. Sequencing was performed on CD4+ T cells from PBMCs cultured with HCoV-229E spike peptides, taken after COVID-19 vaccination. Receptors were obtained from a human donor who received a COVID-19 vaccine.

The chain couples TRBV3-1 (or the pseudogene TRBV3-2) to TRBJ1-2; 8 bases are a match to TRBD1. Germline CDR1 is LGHDT and CDR2 is YNNKEL (reference sequence). The CDR3 sequence is 13 residues long. After removal of 6 bases from V and 5 bases from J, the junction contained 5 bases not matched to a gene. CDR3 loop: CASSSDRGYGYTF. In DNA form, the CDR3 reads TGTGCCAGCAGTTCTGACAGGGGATATGGCTACACCTTC.

The genes are TRBV11-2 and TRBJ1-4; D not certain. The V end lost 5 bases, the J end lost 6 bases, and 13 bases lay between the germline ends. Germline loops: CDR1 SGHAT, CDR2 FQNNGV. The CDR3 loop spans 14 amino acids. As DNA, the CDR3 is TGTGCCAGCAGCGTCCAGTCTAGGGATGAAAAACTGTTTTTT. Translating gives CASSVQSRDEKLFF.

The rearrangement joins TRBV10-3 to TRBJ1-6, with D hard to call. The CDR3 sequence is 13 residues long. Germline CDR1 is ENHRY and CDR2 is SYGVKD. V gave up 3 bases and J gave up 12 bases, with 12 bases separating them. The CDR3 DNA follows: TGTGCCATCAGTGAAGGGCCAATTCAACCCCTCCACTTT. The encoded protein is CAISEGPIQPLHF.

This rearrangement joins TRBV10-3 to TRBJ1-2; D is unclear. The CDR3 extends over 12 amino acids. V lost 6 bases and J lost 6, with 11 bases in between. In germline, CDR1 is ENHRY, CDR2 SYGVKD. This CDR3 is CAISSSGDGYTF. CDR3 bases: TGTGCCATCAGCAGCTCGGGAGATGGCTACACCTTC.

The genes are TRBV13 and TRBJ1-6, with 8 bases identical to TRBD1. Germline trimming cut 4 bases from V and 6 bases from J; bases unmatched to any gene: 8. CDR1 and CDR2 (germline): PRHDT, FYEKMQ (reference sequence). This CDR3 contains 16 residues. This chain's CDR3 is CASSYRRDRLNSPLHF. DNA for the CDR3: TGTGCCAGCAGCTACCGACGGGACAGGCTTAATTCACCCCTCCACTTT.

This rearrangement joins TRBV10-2 to TRBJ2-1; no firm D call. The CDR3 contains 11 residues. The germline CDR1 and CDR2 sequences are WSHSY and SAAADI. V gave up 8 bases and J gave up 4 bases, with 6 bases separating them. The CDR3, as DNA: TGCGCCAGCTCCATATACAATGAGCAGTTCTTC. Protein sequence: CASSIYNEQFF.

This clone was seen only a few times. V usage is TRBV29-1 and J usage is TRBJ1-1; TRBD1 matches 9 bases. V lost 6 bases and J lost 5; bases outside the gene matches: 7. The CDR3 contains 13 residues. Germline V CDR1 and CDR2: SQVTM, ANQGSEA. The chain's CDR3 is CSVDRGRGTEAFF. DNA for the CDR3: TGCAGCGTGGACAGGGGTAGGGGGACTGAAGCTTTCTTT.